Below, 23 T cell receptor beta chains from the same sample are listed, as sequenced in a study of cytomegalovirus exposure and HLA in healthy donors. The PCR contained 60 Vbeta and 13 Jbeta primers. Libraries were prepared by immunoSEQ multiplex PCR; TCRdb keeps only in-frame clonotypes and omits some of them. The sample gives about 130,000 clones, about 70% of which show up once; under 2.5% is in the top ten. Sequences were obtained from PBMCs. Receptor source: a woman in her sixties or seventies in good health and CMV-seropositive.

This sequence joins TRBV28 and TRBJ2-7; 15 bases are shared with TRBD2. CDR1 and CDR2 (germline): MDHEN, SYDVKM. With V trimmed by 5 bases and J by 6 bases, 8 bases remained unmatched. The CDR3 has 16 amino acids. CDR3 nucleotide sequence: TGTGCCAGCAGTCCACTCGGACTAGCGGGAGGGCGCGAGCAGTACTTC. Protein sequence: CASSPLGLAGGREQYF.

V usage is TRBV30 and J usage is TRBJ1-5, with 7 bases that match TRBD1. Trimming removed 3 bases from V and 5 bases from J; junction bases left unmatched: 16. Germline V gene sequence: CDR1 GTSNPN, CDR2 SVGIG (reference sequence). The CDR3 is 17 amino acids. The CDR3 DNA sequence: TGTGCCTGGAGCCTTAGGGGGCCGGGACGCCAACATCAGCCCCAGCATTTT. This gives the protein CAWSLRGPGRQHQPQHF.

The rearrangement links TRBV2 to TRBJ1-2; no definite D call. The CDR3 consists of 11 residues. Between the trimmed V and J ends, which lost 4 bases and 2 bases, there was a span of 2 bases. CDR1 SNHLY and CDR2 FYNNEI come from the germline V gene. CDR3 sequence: CASSVNYGYTF. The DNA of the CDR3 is TGTGCCAGCAGTGTAAACTATGGCTACACCTTC.

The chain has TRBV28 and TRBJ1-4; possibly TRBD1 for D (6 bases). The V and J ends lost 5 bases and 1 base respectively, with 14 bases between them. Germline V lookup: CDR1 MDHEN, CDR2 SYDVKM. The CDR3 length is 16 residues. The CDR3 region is CASSPPPQGTNEKLFF. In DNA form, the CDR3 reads TGTGCCAGCAGTCCGCCCCCACAGGGAACTAATGAAAAACTGTTTTTT.

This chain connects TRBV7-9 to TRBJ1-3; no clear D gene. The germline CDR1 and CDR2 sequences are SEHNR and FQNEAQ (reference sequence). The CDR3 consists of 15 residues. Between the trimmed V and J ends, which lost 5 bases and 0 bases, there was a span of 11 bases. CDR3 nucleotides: TGTGCCAGCAGCCCGGAGGGCCGCTCTGGAAACACCATATATTTT. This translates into CASSPEGRSGNTIYF.

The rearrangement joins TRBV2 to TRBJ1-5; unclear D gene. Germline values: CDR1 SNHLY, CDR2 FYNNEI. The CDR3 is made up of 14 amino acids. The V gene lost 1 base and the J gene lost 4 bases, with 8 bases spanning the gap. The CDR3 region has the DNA TGTGCCAGCAGTGAAGTTAGAGGGAATCAGCCCCAGCATTTT. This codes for CASSEVRGNQPQHF.

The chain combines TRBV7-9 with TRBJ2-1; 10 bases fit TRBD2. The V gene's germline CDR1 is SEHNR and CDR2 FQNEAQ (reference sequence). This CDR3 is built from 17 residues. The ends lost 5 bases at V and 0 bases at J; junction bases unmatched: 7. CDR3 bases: TGTGCCAGCAGCCCTAAACCTAGCGGGAGCTCCTACAATGAGCAGTTCTTC. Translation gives CASSPKPSGSSYNEQFF.

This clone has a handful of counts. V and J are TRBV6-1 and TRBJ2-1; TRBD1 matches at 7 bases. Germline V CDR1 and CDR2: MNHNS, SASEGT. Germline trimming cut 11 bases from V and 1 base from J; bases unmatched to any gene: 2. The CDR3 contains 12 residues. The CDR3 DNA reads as TGTGCCTTGGGACAGTCCTACAATGAGCAGTTCTTC. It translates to CALGQSYNEQFF.

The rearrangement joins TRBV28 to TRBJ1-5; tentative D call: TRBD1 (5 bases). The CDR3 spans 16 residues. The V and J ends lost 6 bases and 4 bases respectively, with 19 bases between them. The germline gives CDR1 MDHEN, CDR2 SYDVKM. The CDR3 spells CASSPLSSGKNQPQHF. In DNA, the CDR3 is TGTGCCAGCAGCCCCCTAAGTTCAGGGAAGAATCAGCCCCAGCATTTT.

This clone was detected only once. The chain's CDR3 is CSVEEGNYEQYF. CDR3 sequence (DNA): TGCAGCGTTGAGGAGGGGAACTACGAGCAGTACTTC. The chain links TRBV29-1 to TRBJ2-7, with a tentative D call TRBD2 (6 bases). The ends were cut back, 3 bases at V and 3 bases at J, with 9 bases in the middle. The CDR3 loop spans 12 amino acids. Germline CDR1 reads SQVTM; CDR2 reads ANQGSEA.

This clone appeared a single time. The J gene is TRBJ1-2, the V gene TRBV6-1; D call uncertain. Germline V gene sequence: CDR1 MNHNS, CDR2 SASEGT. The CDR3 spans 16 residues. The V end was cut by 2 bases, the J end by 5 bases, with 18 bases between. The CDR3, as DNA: TGTGCCAGCAGTGAATGGAGCAGCCTCCGCGAATATGGCTACACCTTC. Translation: CASSEWSSLREYGYTF.

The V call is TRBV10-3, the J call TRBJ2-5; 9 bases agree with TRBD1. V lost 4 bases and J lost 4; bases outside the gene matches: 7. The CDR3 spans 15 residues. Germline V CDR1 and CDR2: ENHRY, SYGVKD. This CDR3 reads CAISVIQGAGETQYF. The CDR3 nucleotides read TGTGCCATCAGTGTGATACAGGGGGCCGGAGAGACCCAGTACTTC.

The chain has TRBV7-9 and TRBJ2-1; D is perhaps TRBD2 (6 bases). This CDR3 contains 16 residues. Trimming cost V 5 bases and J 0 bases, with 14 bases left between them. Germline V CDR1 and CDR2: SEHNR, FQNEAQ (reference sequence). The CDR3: CASSPGGGLSYNEQFF. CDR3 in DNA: TGTGCCAGCAGCCCTGGGGGAGGCCTCTCCTACAATGAGCAGTTCTTC.

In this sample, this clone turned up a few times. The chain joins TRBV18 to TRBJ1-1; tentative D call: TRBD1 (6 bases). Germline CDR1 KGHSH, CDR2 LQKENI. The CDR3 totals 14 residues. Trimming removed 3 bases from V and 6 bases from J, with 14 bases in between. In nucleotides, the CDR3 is TGTGCCAGCTCACCGCCCCAGGGGAAGGCTGAAGCTTTCTTT. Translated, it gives CASSPPQGKAEAFF.

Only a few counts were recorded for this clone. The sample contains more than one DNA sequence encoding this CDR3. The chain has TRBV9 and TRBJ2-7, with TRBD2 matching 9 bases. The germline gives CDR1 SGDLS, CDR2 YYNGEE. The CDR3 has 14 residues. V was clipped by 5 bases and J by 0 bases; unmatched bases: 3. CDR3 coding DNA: TGTGCCAGCAGTCCTAGCGGGGTCTCCTACGAGCAGTACTTC. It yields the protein CASSPSGVSYEQYF.

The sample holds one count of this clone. The CDR3 DNA follows: TGTGCCAGCTCACCATACAATTCCGAAAACACCATATATTTT. Protein product: CASSPYNSENTIYF. V gene TRBV18 combines with J gene TRBJ1-3; no definite D call. Trimming removed 2 bases at V and 6 bases at J, with 11 bases between. The CDR3 consists of 14 residues. CDR1 and CDR2 (germline): KGHSH, LQKENI.

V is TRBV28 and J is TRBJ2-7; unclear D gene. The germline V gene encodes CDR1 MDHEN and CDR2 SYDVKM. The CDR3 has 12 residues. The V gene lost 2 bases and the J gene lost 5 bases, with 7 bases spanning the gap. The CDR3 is CASSLRLNEQYF. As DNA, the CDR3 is TGTGCCAGCAGTTTACGACTCAACGAGCAGTACTTC.

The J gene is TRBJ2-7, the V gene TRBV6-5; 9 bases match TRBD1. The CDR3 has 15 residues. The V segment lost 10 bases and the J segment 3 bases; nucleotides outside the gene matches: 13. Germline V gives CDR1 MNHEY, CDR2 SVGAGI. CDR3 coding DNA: TGTGCCACCAACAGGTTGGGGACAGGGCTCTACGAGCAGTACTTC. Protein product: CATNRLGTGLYEQYF.

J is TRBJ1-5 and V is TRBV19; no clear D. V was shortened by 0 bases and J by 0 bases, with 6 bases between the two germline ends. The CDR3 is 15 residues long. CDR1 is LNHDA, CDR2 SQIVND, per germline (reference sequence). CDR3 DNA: TGTGCCAGTAGTATAGACGGGTTTAGCAATCAGCCCCAGCATTTT. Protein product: CASSIDGFSNQPQHF. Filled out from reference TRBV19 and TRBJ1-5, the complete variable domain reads DGGITQSPKYLFRKEGQNVTLSCEQNLNHDAMYWYRQDPGQGLRLIYYSQIVNDFQKGDIAEGYSVSREKKESFPLTVTSAQKNPTAFYLCASSIDGFSNQPQHFGDGTRLSIL.

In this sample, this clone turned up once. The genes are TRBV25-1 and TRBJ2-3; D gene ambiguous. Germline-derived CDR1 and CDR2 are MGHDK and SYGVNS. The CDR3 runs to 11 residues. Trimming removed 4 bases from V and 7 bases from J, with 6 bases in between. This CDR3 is CASSGHNTQYF. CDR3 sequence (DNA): TGTGCCAGCAGTGGGCACAATACGCAGTATTTT.

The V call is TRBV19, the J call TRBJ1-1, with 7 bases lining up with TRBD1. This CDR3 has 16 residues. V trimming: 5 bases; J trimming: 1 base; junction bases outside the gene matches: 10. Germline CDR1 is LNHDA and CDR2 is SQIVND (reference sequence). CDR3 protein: CASSLGQRTPNTEAFF. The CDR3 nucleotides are TGTGCCAGTAGTCTGGGACAGAGAACCCCGAACACTGAAGCTTTCTTT.

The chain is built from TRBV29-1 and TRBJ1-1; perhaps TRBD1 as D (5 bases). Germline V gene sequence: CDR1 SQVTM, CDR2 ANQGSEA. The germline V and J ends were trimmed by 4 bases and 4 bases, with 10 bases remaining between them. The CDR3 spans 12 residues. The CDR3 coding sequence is TGCAGCGTTGGAGACGGGGGCACTGAAGCTTTCTTT. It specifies CSVGDGGTEAFF.

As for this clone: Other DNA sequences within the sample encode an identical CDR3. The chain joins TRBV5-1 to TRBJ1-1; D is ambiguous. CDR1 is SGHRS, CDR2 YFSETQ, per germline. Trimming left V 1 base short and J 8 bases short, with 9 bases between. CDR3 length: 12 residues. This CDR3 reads CASSLRGVEAFF. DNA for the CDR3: TGCGCCAGCAGCTTGCGCGGCGTAGAAGCTTTCTTT.